The clone carrying this T cell receptor (beta chain) was counted at least ten times. The junction does not match germline at one end; this may be a read error. The data stem from a study of T-cell reconstitution after alpha-beta-depleted transplantation in children. Library preparation (for TCRbeta) was performed with unique molecular identifiers. One entry per CDR3 protein results from TCRdb running MiXCR on the PCR reads. The sample yields around 240,000 distinct CDR3 sequences, roughly 8% seen once. The specimen comprised PBMCs, mostly from graft donor cells, sampled 180 days after TCRalphabeta/CD19-depleted stem cell transplant. This clonotype was obtained from a male patient aged 10-17 years who had a stem cell transplant for acute lymphoblastic leukemia, so the T cells may come from the graft donor.

CDR3 region: CASSLPGPMIF. The DNA of the CDR3 is TGTGCCAGCAGCCTACCGGGACCCATGATTTTT. The chain combines TRBV7-3 with TRBJ1-1; D may be TRBD1 (5 bases). This CDR3 is built from 11 residues. Germline V gene data show CDR1 as SGHTA and CDR2 as FQGTGA. Full variable domain (remainder filled in from reference TRBV7-3 and TRBJ1-1): GAGVSQTPSNKVTEKGKYVELRCDPISGHTALYWYRQSLGQGPEFLIYFQGTGAADDSGLPNDRFFAVRPEGSVSTLKIQRTERGDSAVYLCASSLPGPMIFGQGTRLTVV.